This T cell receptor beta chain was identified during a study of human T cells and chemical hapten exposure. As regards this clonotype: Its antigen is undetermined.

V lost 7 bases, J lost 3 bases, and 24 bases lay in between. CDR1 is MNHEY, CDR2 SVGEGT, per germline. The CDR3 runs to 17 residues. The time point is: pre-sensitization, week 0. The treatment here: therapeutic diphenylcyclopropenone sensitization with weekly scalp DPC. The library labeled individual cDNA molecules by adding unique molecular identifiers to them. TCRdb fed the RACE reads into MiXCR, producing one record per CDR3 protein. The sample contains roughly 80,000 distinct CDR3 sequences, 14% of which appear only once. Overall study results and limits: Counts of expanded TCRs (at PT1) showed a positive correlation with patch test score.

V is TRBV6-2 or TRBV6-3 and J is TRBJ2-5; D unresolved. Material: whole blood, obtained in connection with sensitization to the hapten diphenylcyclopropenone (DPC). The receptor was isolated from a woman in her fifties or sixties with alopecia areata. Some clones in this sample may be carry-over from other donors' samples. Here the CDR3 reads CASTPYADTHREETQYF. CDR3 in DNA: TGTGCCAGCACCCCCTACGCGGATACCCACCGGGAAGAGACCCAGTACTTC.